These 12 T cell receptor beta chains share one sample of origin, sequenced in a study of response to subunit inactivated influenza vaccine. TCRdb re-analysed the RT-PCR reads in MiXCR, keeping a single row per CDR3 protein. Seen here are around 580,000 distinct CDR3 sequences, 10% to 15% observed once, and the top ten hold 10%. Sequencing used PBMCs from blood, obtained on the day of vaccination. The receptors were gathered from a man in his fifties or sixties who received an inactivated influenza vaccine.

The table lists this clonotype with a few counts. V usage is TRBV12-3 or TRBV12-4 and J usage is TRBJ2-7; D is possibly TRBD1 or TRBD2 (5 bases each). This CDR3 has 13 residues. With 4 bases removed from V and 5 bases from J, the gap between germline ends came to 12 bases. Here the CDR3 DNA reads TGTGCCAGCAGTTCACGAGGGACGAACGAGCAGTACTTC. Translation: CASSSRGTNEQYF.

Regarding this clonotype: A single base separates this from a much larger clone, so it may be a read error. V gene TRBV12-3 or TRBV12-4 combines with J gene TRBJ2-1, with TRBD2 matching over 10 bases. Near its end, the DNA agrees better with TRBJ2-7, so the J call may be wrong. There are 15 residues in the CDR3. CDR3 coding DNA: TGTGCCAGCAGTTTGAGTAGCGGGAGGATCGATGAGCAGTACTTC. Translating gives CASSLSSGRIDEQYF.

This clonotype was recorded a few times. This rearrangement joins TRBV5-5 to TRBJ2-5; D uncertain. The CDR3 has 14 residues. Germline-derived CDR1 and CDR2 are SGHKS and YYEKEE (reference sequence). The ends were cut back, 5 bases at V and 0 bases at J, with 11 bases in the middle. Here the CDR3 reads CASRVVFYQETQYF. The CDR3 DNA follows: TGTGCCAGCAGGGTGGTGTTTTACCAAGAGACCCAGTACTTC.

This clonotype occurred many times. The chain uses TRBV5-1 and TRBJ2-7; perhaps TRBD2 as D (6 bases). The CDR3 has 17 residues. Germline V gene sequence: CDR1 SGHRS, CDR2 YFSETQ. The germline V and J ends were trimmed by 0 bases and 0 bases, with 16 bases remaining between them. In DNA, the CDR3 is TGCGCCAGCAGCTTGGTGGTCGGGGAGACTAGCTCCTACGAGCAGTACTTC. This translates into CASSLVVGETSSYEQYF.

This clonotype was seen a few times. This chain uses TRBV3-1 with TRBJ1-2; no clear D gene. V gave up 0 bases and J gave up 8 bases, with 13 bases separating them. CDR1 and CDR2 from the germline V gene are LGHDT and YNNKEL (reference sequence). The CDR3 has 14 residues. CDR3 DNA: TGTGCCAGCAGCCAAGATTCCGGGCGGAGGGGCTACACCTTC. Its translation: CASSQDSGRRGYTF.

This clonotype was found a few times. The chain carries TRBV6-5 and TRBJ2-3; D ambiguous. The CDR3 totals 14 residues. The germline V and J ends were trimmed by 2 bases and 2 bases, with 8 bases remaining between them. CDR1 is MNHEY, CDR2 SVGAGI, per germline. DNA of the CDR3: TGTGCCAGCAGTTACATTGGTGCCACAGATACGCAGTATTTT. Amino acid sequence: CASSYIGATDTQYF.

The CDR3 loop is CASSWPDRAGNEQFF. In DNA form, the CDR3 reads TGTGCCAGCAGTTGGCCCGACAGGGCGGGAAATGAGCAGTTCTTC. V gene TRBV27 combines with J gene TRBJ2-1, with D tentatively TRBD1 (7 bases). Trimming took off 4 bases at V and 7 bases at J, with 17 bases between the two ends. The CDR3 contains 15 residues. Germline V CDR1 and CDR2: MNHEY, SMNVEV (reference sequence).

The table lists this clonotype with a few counts. This chain uses TRBV7-9 with TRBJ1-1; the D gene is possibly TRBD1 (5 bases). V was shortened by 5 bases and J by 3 bases, with 19 bases between the two germline ends. This CDR3 region has 16 residues. Looked up from germline, CDR1 is SEHNR and CDR2 is FQNEAQ (reference sequence). DNA of the CDR3: TGTGCCAGCAGCATTAGACGGTGGGGGGAGGACACTGAAGCTTTCTTT. Its translation is CASSIRRWGEDTEAFF.

CDR3 region: CASSEGYLYGYTF. CDR3 bases: TGCGCCAGCAGCGAGGGATATCTATATGGCTACACCTTC. This rearrangement joins TRBV5-1 to TRBJ1-2; no reliable D call. V gave up 4 bases and J gave up 5 bases, with 12 bases separating them. The CDR3 is 13 amino acids. Germline CDR1 is SGHRS and CDR2 is YFSETQ.

In the case of this clonotype: A read error is likely, as this CDR3 ends without the conserved phenylalanine or tryptophan. The CDR3 reads CAWSSTGEGEQYL. CDR3 DNA sequence: TGTGCCTGGAGCAGTACAGGGGAGGGCGAGCAGTACTTA. The J gene is TRBJ2-7, the V gene TRBV30, with D perhaps given as TRBD1 or TRBD2 (7 bases each). The V and J ends lost 3 bases and 6 bases respectively, with 15 bases between them. The CDR3 loop spans 13 amino acids. Germline CDR1 GTSNPN, CDR2 SVGIG (reference sequence).

This chain connects TRBV20-1 to TRBJ2-3, with D hard to call. Trimming took 5 bases from V and 0 from J, leaving 9 bases between them. The germline CDR1 and CDR2 sequences are DFQATT and SNEGSKA (reference sequence). This CDR3 has 13 amino acids. CDR3 residues: CSASVPSTDTQYF. CDR3 nucleotide sequence: TGCAGTGCTTCGGTCCCAAGCACAGATACGCAGTATTTT.

This clonotype was seen repeatedly, ten times or more. The rearrangement joins TRBV29-1 to TRBJ2-7; 8 bases match TRBD2. CDR1 is SQVTM, CDR2 ANQGSEA, per germline. The CDR3 sequence is 14 residues long. V was clipped by 0 bases and J by 6 bases; unmatched bases: 7. The CDR3 region has the DNA TGCAGCGTTGAAGATACGGGAGGGCCCGGCGAGCAGTACTTC. This encodes CSVEDTGGPGEQYF.